These 27 T cell receptor beta chains came from one sample sequenced in a study of blood T cell repertoires in COVID-19. Sequencing was performed with immunoSEQ multiplex PCR; in TCRdb, only in-frame clones are kept and a portion is missing. The sample consists of around 250,000 clones, 90% to 95% of them appearing once. Sequencing was performed on PBMCs or T cells enriched from blood (not recorded which). These receptors were collected from a human donor in a cohort exposed to, infected with or recovered from COVID-19 (not recorded which). The donor label of this sample is uncertain.

V and J are TRBV18 and TRBJ2-2, with 8 bases matching TRBD1. The CDR3 is made up of 17 amino acids. Trimming at V came to 5 bases and at J to 3 bases, leaving 11 bases not matched to a gene. CDR1 and CDR2 from the germline V gene are KGHSH and LQKENI. The CDR3 nucleotides read TGTGCCAGCTCAAGGCGGGGAGACAGGGGATACACCGGGGAGCTGTTTTTT. Amino acid sequence: CASSRRGDRGYTGELFF.

The genes are TRBV5-4 and TRBJ2-3; 7 bases line up with TRBD1. There are 16 residues in the CDR3. Looked up from germline, CDR1 is SGHNT and CDR2 is YYREEE (reference sequence). Germline trimming cut 4 bases from V and 2 bases from J; bases unmatched to any gene: 10. This CDR3 is CASSHLGTDNTDTQYF. DNA of the CDR3: TGTGCCAGCAGCCATCTAGGGACAGATAACACAGATACGCAGTATTTT. The full variable domain, in which reference TRBV5-4 and TRBJ2-3 provide the parts outside the CDR3, is ETGVTQSPTHLIKTRGQQVTLRCSSQSGHNTVSWYQQALGQGPQFIFQYYREEENGRGNFPPRFSGLQFPNYSSELNVNALELDDSALYLCASSHLGTDNTDTQYFGPGTRLTVL.

The V and J genes are TRBV25-1 and TRBJ2-3; D may be TRBD2 (6 bases). Germline V lookup: CDR1 MGHDK, CDR2 SYGVNS. Trimming left V 7 bases short and J 5 bases short, with 10 bases between. This CDR3 region has 12 residues. The CDR3 bases are TGTGCCAGCATCGGGGGATTAGATACGCAGTATTTT. It specifies CASIGGLDTQYF.

The rearrangement links TRBV30 to TRBJ1-4, with no clear D. The germline CDR1 and CDR2 sequences are GTSNPN and SVGIG (reference sequence). The CDR3 extends over 11 amino acids. V was trimmed by 2 bases and J by 8 bases, leaving 6 bases between them. CDR3 loop: CAWSPREKLFF. CDR3 DNA: TGTGCCTGGAGTCCCAGGGAAAAACTGTTTTTT.

The chain combines TRBV27 with TRBJ1-6, with 7 bases identical to TRBD1. Unmatched junction bases numbered 6, after V lost 3 bases and J lost 7 bases. Germline V gene sequence: CDR1 MNHEY, CDR2 SMNVEV (reference sequence). The CDR3 has 15 residues. This CDR3 reads CASSLQTGVNSPLHF. CDR3 nucleotide sequence: TGTGCCAGCAGTTTGCAAACAGGGGTAAATTCACCCCTCCACTTT.

This chain joins TRBV6-6 and TRBJ2-3, with TRBD1 identical over 8 bases. Germline CDR1 reads MNHNY; CDR2 reads SVGAGI (reference sequence). The CDR3 has 13 residues. The V and J ends lost 6 bases and 4 bases, in that order; junction bases with no gene match: 3. The CDR3 DNA follows: TGTGCCAGCAGGCCGACAGGGGCAGATACGCAGTATTTT. Translation gives CASRPTGADTQYF.

The V and J genes are TRBV6-1 and TRBJ1-1, with a weak D call TRBD1 (6 bases). There are 15 residues in the CDR3. Germline V CDR1 and CDR2: MNHNS, SASEGT. Trimming cost V 3 bases and J 3 bases, with 14 bases left between them. CDR3 DNA: TGTGCCAGCAGTGAGCTTTTAGGGGGTCACACTGAAGCTTTCTTT. Amino acid sequence: CASSELLGGHTEAFF.

The gene calls are TRBV30 and TRBJ2-1; 11 bases agree with TRBD1. The CDR3 contains 15 residues. V lost 2 bases to trimming and J lost 8 bases; unmatched junction nucleotides: 8. The germline gives CDR1 GTSNPN, CDR2 SVGIG (reference sequence). The CDR3 nucleotides read TGTGCCTGGAGTCAAGGGACAGGGGGTGGGGATGAGCAGTTCTTC. Its translation is CAWSQGTGGGDEQFF. Filled out from reference TRBV30 and TRBJ2-1, the complete variable domain reads SQTIHQWPATLVQPVGSPLSLECTVEGTSNPNLYWYRQAAGRGLQLLFYSVGIGQISSEVPQNLSASRPQDRQFILSSKKLLLSDSGFYLCAWSQGTGGGDEQFFGPGTRLTVL.

This chain's CDR3 is CASSLGGGVIDTQYF. CDR3 DNA: TGCGCCAGCAGCTTGGGTGGAGGGGTAATAGATACGCAGTATTTT. The rearrangement uses TRBV5-1 and TRBJ2-3; TRBD2 is a possible D gene (6 bases). V was clipped by 0 bases and J by 5 bases, with 13 bases between them. The CDR3 totals 15 residues. Germline assignment: CDR1 SGHRS and CDR2 YFSETQ.

V gene TRBV5-3 combines with J gene TRBJ1-2; D is perhaps TRBD1 (6 bases). TRBV5-3 has ORF status, its function being uncertain. The CDR3 is 13 amino acids. V was cut by 3 bases and J by 3 bases, with 9 bases left in between. CDR3 residues: CARSCGGDYGYTF. CDR3 DNA: TGTGCCAGAAGCTGCGGGGGCGACTATGGCTACACCTTC.

The genes are TRBV6-1 and TRBJ1-5; D gene unclear. The V end lost 0 bases, the J end lost 7 bases, and 10 bases lay between the germline ends. Per the germline V gene, CDR1 is MNHNS and CDR2 is SASEGT. The CDR3 is 14 amino acids. The DNA for the CDR3 is TGTGCCAGCAGTGAAGCATCGGGTGCCCAGCCCCAGCATTTT. Its protein is CASSEASGAQPQHF.

The rearrangement uses TRBV3-1 (or the pseudogene TRBV3-2) and TRBJ2-5, with D perhaps matching TRBD2 (7 bases). The CDR3 is made up of 18 amino acids. Trimming shortened V by 0 bases and J by 2 bases, and 19 bases separated the two germline ends. Germline V gene lookup returns CDR1 LGHDT and CDR2 YNNKEL (reference sequence). CDR3 sequence (DNA): TGTGCCAGCAGCCAAGATAGGGGCCGCGGGGGCCTGCAAGAGACCCAGTACTTC. It translates to CASSQDRGRGGLQETQYF.

V gene TRBV14 combines with J gene TRBJ1-1; 8 bases align to TRBD1. This CDR3 spans 19 amino acids. Germline loops: CDR1 SGHDN, CDR2 FVKESK. The ends lost 1 base at V and 0 bases at J; junction bases unmatched: 13. The CDR3 DNA is TGTGCCAGCAGCCAAGGTATATTAAGGACAGGGAAAATGAACACTGAAGCTTTCTTT. It encodes CASSQGILRTGKMNTEAFF.

The chain combines TRBV6-5 with TRBJ2-7; 11 bases align to TRBD2. The CDR3 spans 14 residues. The junction had 1 base not matched to a gene; V was cut back by 5 bases and J by 1 base. Looked up from germline, CDR1 is MNHEY and CDR2 is SVGAGI. CDR3 amino acids: CASSPSGGSYEQYF. CDR3 coding DNA: TGTGCCAGCAGTCCTAGCGGGGGGTCCTACGAGCAGTACTTC.

The CDR3 DNA sequence: TGTGCCAGCAGCGTCCGGGACAGCTCTGGAAACACCATATATTTT. It specifies CASSVRDSSGNTIYF. The V and J genes are TRBV7-6 and TRBJ1-3; 7 positions agree with TRBD1. The CDR3 contains 15 residues. Germline CDR1 SGHVS, CDR2 FNYEAQ. V shed 5 bases, J shed 0 bases, and the junction held 4 bases outside the gene matches.

The chain has TRBV19 and TRBJ1-1; unclear D gene. This CDR3 spans 14 amino acids. Germline lookup yields CDR1 LNHDA and CDR2 SQIVND (reference sequence). V lost 2 bases to trimming and J lost 4 bases, with 11 bases between them. The CDR3 here is CASSIPGQATEAFF. The CDR3 DNA follows: TGTGCCAGTAGTATACCCGGCCAGGCCACTGAAGCTTTCTTT.

V usage is TRBV19 and J usage is TRBJ2-1; D perhaps matches TRBD1 (6 bases). Per the germline V gene, CDR1 is LNHDA and CDR2 is SQIVND (reference sequence). The length of the CDR3 is 15 residues. V gave up 5 bases and J gave up 5 bases, with 16 bases separating them. This CDR3 is CASSPQGTRDNEQFF. The CDR3 nucleotides read TGTGCCAGTAGTCCTCAAGGGACAAGAGACAATGAGCAGTTCTTC.

The rearrangement uses TRBV9 and TRBJ1-4; 7 positions agree with TRBD1. The trim removed 2 bases at V and 10 bases at J, leaving 8 bases unmatched. Per the germline V gene, CDR1 is SGDLS and CDR2 is YYNGEE. This CDR3 is 14 amino acids long. The CDR3 DNA is TGTGCCAGCAGCGTCGAAGGGGGCGCGGGAAAACTGTTTTTT. It specifies CASSVEGGAGKLFF.

The chain employs TRBV14 and TRBJ2-7, with D perhaps TRBD2 (6 bases). Germline V CDR1 and CDR2: SGHDN, FVKESK. This CDR3 is built from 17 residues. With 0 bases removed from V and 0 bases from J, the gap between germline ends came to 15 bases. The CDR3 DNA follows: TGTGCCAGCAGCCAAGAGGGTCGCTACGGGGGCTCCTACGAGCAGTACTTC. It yields the protein CASSQEGRYGGSYEQYF. Complete variable domain (other parts from reference TRBV14 and TRBJ2-7): EAGVTQFPSHSVIEKGQTVTLRCDPISGHDNLYWYRRVMGKEIKFLLHFVKESKQDESGMPNNRFLAERTGGTYSTLKVQPAELEDSGVYFCASSQEGRYGGSYEQYFGPGTRLTVT.

This chain links TRBV6-5 with TRBJ1-1; 11 bases are shared with TRBD1. Germline values: CDR1 MNHEY, CDR2 SVGAGI. This CDR3 is built from 16 residues. Losses at the gene ends were 2 bases for V and 4 bases for J; bases not matched to a gene: 6. CDR3 residues: CASSYVWDRGVTEAFF. Written as DNA, the CDR3 is TGTGCCAGCAGTTACGTGTGGGACAGGGGGGTCACTGAAGCTTTCTTT.

The chain joins TRBV30 to TRBJ1-1; 8 positions match TRBD1. The length of the CDR3 is 12 residues. V shed 5 bases, J shed 5 bases, and the junction held 4 bases outside the gene matches. The germline V gene encodes CDR1 GTSNPN and CDR2 SVGIG (reference sequence). CDR3 sequence reads: CAWGQGGTEAFF. For the CDR3, the DNA is TGTGCCTGGGGACAGGGAGGAACTGAAGCTTTCTTT.

The genes are TRBV6-2 or TRBV6-3 and TRBJ1-5; D perhaps matches TRBD1 (6 bases). The CDR3 totals 16 residues. V lost 2 bases, J lost 1 base, and 12 bases lay in between. Germline CDR1 is MNHEY and CDR2 is SVGEGT. Here the CDR3 reads CASSYPNQGSNQPQHF. The CDR3 DNA is TGTGCCAGCAGTTACCCCAACCAGGGGAGCAATCAGCCCCAGCATTTT.

The chain combines TRBV27 with TRBJ2-7, with 7 nucleotides matching TRBD1. V was clipped by 8 bases and J by 5 bases; unmatched bases: 12. Germline V gene data show CDR1 as MNHEY and CDR2 as SMNVEV (reference sequence). The CDR3 contains 14 residues. Here the CDR3 reads CASLSPGQLNEQYF. The CDR3 DNA reads as TGTGCCAGCTTATCCCCGGGACAGCTAAACGAGCAGTACTTC.

The genes are TRBV12-5 and TRBJ2-2; 8 bases align to TRBD1. The CDR3 totals 15 residues. With V trimmed by 1 base and J by 4 bases, 2 bases remained unmatched. The germline V gene encodes CDR1 LGHNT and CDR2 FRNRAP. The CDR3 protein is CASGLGTGSTGELFF. The CDR3 DNA is TGTGCTAGTGGTTTGGGGACAGGGAGCACCGGGGAGCTGTTTTTT. The full variable domain, in which reference TRBV12-5 and TRBJ2-2 provide the parts outside the CDR3, is DARVTQTPRHKVTEMGQEVTMRCQPILGHNTVFWYRQTMMQGLELLAYFRNRAPLDDSGMPKDRFSAEMPDATLATLKIQPSEPRDSAVYFCASGLGTGSTGELFFGEGSRLTVL.

This clone has just one count. The genes are TRBV6-5 and TRBJ1-6; 7 nucleotides line up with TRBD1. Germline V gives CDR1 MNHEY, CDR2 SVGAGI. The CDR3 is 14 amino acids. The trim removed 3 bases at V and 9 bases at J, leaving 5 bases unmatched. The CDR3 loop reads CASSYGQAFSPLHF. CDR3 coding DNA: TGTGCCAGCAGTTATGGACAGGCCTTTTCACCCCTCCACTTT.

The chain employs TRBV5-1 and TRBJ2-1; TRBD2 agrees at 8 bases. V trimming: 2 bases; J trimming: 8 bases; junction bases outside the gene matches: 9. The CDR3 is 15 residues long. Per germline, CDR1 SGHRS and CDR2 YFSETQ. The CDR3 nucleotides read TGCGCCAGCAGCTTTTACGGGGGGGCCGAGGATGAGCAGTTCTTC. This codes for CASSFYGGAEDEQFF.

This chain joins TRBV7-3 and TRBJ2-1; 8 nucleotides match TRBD2. Germline assignment: CDR1 SGHTA and CDR2 FQGTGA. This CDR3 spans 14 amino acids. J was trimmed by 7 bases and V by 2 bases; bases with no gene match: 4. For the CDR3, the DNA is TGTGCCAGCAGCTTAGGGACTAGGGCGAATGAGCAGTTCTTC. Amino acids: CASSLGTRANEQFF.